This is a list of T cell receptor beta chains from one sample in a study of cytomegalovirus exposure and HLA in healthy donors. Assay used: immunoSEQ multiplex PCR; TCRdb lists only in-frame clones, some missing. The sample lists approximately 150,000 clones, about 84% seen once, with 4% to 6% in the top ten. The sequencing input was PBMCs. The receptor source for this set is a man younger than 35 in good health and CMV-seronegative. CDR3s include the opening cysteine and the closing phenylalanine or tryptophan. D genes are given only for firm matches. Clone size is given for some rows only: seen once, a few or many times, or a class if the clone is expanded.

clone_size	v_call	j_call	d_call	cdr3_nt	cdr3_aa
-	TRBV27	TRBJ1-2	TRBD1	TGTGCCAGCAGAGGAGACAGGGGGCTCTATGGCTACACCTTC	CASRGDRGLYGYTF
few	TRBV29-1	TRBJ2-5	-	TGCAGCGTTGATCGGGGATTGGGAAAAGAGACCCAGTACTTC	CSVDRGLGKETQYF
-	TRBV5-4	TRBJ2-7	TRBD2	TGTGCCAGCAGCCCTCCATTAGGGGAGGGGCCTCTGTCCTACGAGCAGTACTTC	CASSPPLGEGPLSYEQYF
once	TRBV4-1	TRBJ2-7	-	TGCGCCAGCAGCCAAGATTTGCGACAAACCGAGCAGTACTTC	CASSQDLRQTEQYF
-	TRBV5-1	TRBJ2-7	-	TGCGCCAGCAGCTTGGAATCAGGTTTATCCTACGAGCAGTACTTC	CASSLESGLSYEQYF
-	TRBV20-1	TRBJ2-7	TRBD1	TGCAGTGCAACTAGGGGGCTGGAGCAGTACTTC	CSATRGLEQYF
few	TRBV25-1	TRBJ1-1	TRBD1	TGTGCCAGCGGACAGGGGGCTGAAGCTTTCTTT	CASGQGAEAFF
-	TRBV6-6	TRBJ2-1	-	TGTGCCAGCAGTCAACTAGAAAATGAGCAGTTCTTC	CASSQLENEQFF
-	TRBV11-3	TRBJ2-3	TRBD2	TGTGCCAGCAGCCCCGGACTAGCGGGGATCACAGATACGCAGTATTTT	CASSPGLAGITDTQYF
-	TRBV7-3	TRBJ1-2	TRBD1	TGTGCCAGCAGCGTCGGGACAGAGAACTATGGCTACACCTTC	CASSVGTENYGYTF
-	TRBV6-5	TRBJ1-2	-	TGTGCCAGCACCGACGTGGGCACCTCAGGAGGCTACACCTTC	CASTDVGTSGGYTF